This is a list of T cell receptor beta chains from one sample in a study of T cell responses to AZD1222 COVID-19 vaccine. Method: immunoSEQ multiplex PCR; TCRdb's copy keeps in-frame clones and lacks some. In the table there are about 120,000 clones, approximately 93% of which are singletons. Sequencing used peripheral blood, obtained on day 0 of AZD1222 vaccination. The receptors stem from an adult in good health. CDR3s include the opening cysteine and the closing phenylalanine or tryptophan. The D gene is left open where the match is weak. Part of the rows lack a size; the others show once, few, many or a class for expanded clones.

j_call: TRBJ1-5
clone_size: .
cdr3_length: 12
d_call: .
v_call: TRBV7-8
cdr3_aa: CASSSFGQPQHF
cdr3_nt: TGTGCCAGCAGCTCCTTCGGGCAGCCCCAGCATTTT

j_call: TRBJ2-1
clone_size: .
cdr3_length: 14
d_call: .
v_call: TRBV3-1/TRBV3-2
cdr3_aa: CASSQDPGANEQFF
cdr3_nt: TGTGCCAGCAGCCAAGATCCCGGAGCCAATGAGCAGTTCTTC

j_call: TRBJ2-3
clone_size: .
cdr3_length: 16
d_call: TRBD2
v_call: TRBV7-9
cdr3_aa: CASSLTSGRVTDTQYF
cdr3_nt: TGTGCCAGCAGCTTAACTAGCGGGAGGGTTACAGATACGCAGTATTTT

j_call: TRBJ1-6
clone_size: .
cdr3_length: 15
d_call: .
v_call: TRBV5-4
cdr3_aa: CASSFQTGVNSPLHF
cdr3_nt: TGTGCCAGCAGCTTCCAGACAGGAGTAAATTCACCCCTCCACTTT

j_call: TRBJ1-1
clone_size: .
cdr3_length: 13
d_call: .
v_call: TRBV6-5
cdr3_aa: CASSYSNRAEAFF
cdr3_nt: TGTGCCAGCAGTTACTCGAATAGGGCTGAAGCTTTCTTT

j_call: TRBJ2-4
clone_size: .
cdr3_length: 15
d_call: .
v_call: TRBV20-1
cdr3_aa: CSASYMGGIGGIQYF
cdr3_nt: TGCAGTGCTAGTTACATGGGCGGGATCGGGGGCATTCAGTACTTC

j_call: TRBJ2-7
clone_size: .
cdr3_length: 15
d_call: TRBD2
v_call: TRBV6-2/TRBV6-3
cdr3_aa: CASSRSGTSSYEQYF
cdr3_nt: TGTGCCAGCAGTCGTTCCGGGACTAGCTCCTACGAGCAGTACTTC

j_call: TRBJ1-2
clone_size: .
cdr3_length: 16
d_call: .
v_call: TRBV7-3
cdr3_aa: CASSPGKTPGPYGYTF
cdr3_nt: TGTGCCAGCAGCCCCGGGAAAACCCCGGGGCCCTATGGCTACACCTTC

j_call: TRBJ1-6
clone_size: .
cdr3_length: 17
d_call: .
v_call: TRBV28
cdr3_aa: CASSLSPVGGRGSPLHF
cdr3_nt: TGTGCCAGCAGTTTATCTCCGGTGGGCGGTAGAGGTTCACCCCTCCACTTT

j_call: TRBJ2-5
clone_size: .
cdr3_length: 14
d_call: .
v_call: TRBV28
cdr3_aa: CASSGDKDQETQYF
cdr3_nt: TGTGCCAGCAGCGGGGACAAAGACCAAGAGACCCAGTACTTC

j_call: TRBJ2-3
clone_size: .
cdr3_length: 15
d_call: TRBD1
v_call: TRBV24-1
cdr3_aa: CATSRTGEGTDTQYF
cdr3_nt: TGTGCCACCAGCAGGACAGGGGAGGGGACAGATACGCAGTATTTT

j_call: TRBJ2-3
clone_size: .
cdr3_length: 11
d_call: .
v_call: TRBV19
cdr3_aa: CASSTEGTQYF
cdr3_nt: TGTGCCAGTAGTACCGAGGGTACGCAGTATTTT

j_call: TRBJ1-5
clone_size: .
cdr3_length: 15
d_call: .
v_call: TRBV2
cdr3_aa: CASTVLSGGNQPQHF
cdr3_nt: TGTGCCAGCACTGTGCTCTCAGGTGGCAATCAGCCCCAGCATTTT

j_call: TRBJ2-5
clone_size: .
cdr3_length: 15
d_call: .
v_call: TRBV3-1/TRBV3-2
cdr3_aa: CASSRKVDSWETQYF
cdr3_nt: TGTGCCAGCAGCCGGAAGGTAGATTCTTGGGAGACCCAGTACTTC

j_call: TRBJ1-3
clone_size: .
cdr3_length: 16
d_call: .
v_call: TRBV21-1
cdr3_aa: CASSLDQGVSGNTIYF
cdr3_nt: TGTGCCAGCAGCCTCGACCAGGGAGTGTCTGGAAACACCATATATTTT

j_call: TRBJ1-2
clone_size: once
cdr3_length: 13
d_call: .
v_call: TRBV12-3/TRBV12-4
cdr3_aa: CASSSTPLYGYTF
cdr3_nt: TGTGCCAGCAGTTCTACACCACTCTATGGCTACACCTTC

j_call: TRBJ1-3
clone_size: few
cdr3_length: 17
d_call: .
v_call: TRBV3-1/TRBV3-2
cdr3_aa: CASSQSRKGKSGNTIYF
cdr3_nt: TGTGCCAGCAGCCAATCCCGCAAAGGGAAATCTGGAAACACCATATATTTT

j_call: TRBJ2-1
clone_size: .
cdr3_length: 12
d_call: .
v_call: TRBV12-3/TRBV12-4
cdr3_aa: CASSLRGTGQFF
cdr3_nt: TGTGCCAGCAGTTTAAGGGGGACTGGGCAGTTCTTC

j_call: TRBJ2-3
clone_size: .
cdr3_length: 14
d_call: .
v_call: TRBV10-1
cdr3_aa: CASSVEGFTDTQYF
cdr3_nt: TGCGCCAGCAGTGTTGAGGGATTTACAGATACGCAGTATTTT

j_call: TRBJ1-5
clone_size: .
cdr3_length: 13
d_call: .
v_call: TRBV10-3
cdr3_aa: CAISIREDQPQHF
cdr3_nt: TGTGCCATCAGTATAAGGGAGGACCAGCCCCAGCATTTT

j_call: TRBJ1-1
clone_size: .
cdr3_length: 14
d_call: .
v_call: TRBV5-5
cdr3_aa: CASSLGLGGSEAFF
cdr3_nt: TGTGCCAGCAGCTTGGGGCTTGGGGGTTCTGAAGCTTTCTTT